This T cell receptor beta chain was recovered during a study of CD4+ T cells in melanoma. Concerning this clone: The target antigen is unknown.

Study outcomes and limitations: Neoantigen-specific CD4+ T cells in melanoma reportedly had diverse differentiation states. CD8+ T cell, macrophage and B cell function reportedly correlated with neoantigen-specific CD4+ T cells.

Sequencing was performed with immunoSEQ multiplex PCR; in TCRdb, only in-frame clones are kept and a portion is missing. The top ten hold approximately 5.1% of the sample, which has 15,000 to 20,000 clones, over 70% seen once. This CDR3 has 15 residues. Trimming took 1 base from V and 5 from J, leaving 14 bases between them. CDR1 is KGHSH and CDR2 is LQKENI in the germline V gene. The sequence was collected from a human donor with melanoma. The chain has TRBV18 and TRBJ2-5; D gene uncertain. Material: cells from a culture (not recorded whether cultured in vitro). The CDR3 DNA follows: TGTGCCAGCTCACCACTCACAGCGAGATGGGAGACCCAGTACTTC. It translates to CASSPLTARWETQYF.